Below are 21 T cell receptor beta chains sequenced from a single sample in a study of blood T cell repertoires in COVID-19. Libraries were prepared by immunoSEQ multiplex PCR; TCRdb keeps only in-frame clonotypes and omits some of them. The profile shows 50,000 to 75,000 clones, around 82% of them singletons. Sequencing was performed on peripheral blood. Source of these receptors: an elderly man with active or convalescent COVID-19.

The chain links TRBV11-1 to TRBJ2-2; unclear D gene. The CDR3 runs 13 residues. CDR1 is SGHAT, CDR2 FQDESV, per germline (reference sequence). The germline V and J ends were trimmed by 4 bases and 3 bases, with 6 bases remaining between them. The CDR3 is CASSYTDTGELFF. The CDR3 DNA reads TGTGCCAGCAGCTACACAGACACCGGGGAGCTGTTTTTT. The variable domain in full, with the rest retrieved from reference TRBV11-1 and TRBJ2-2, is EAEVAQSPRYKITEKSQAVAFWCDPISGHATLYWYRQILGQGPELLVQFQDESVVDDSQLPKDRFSAERLKGVDSTLKIQPAELGDSAMYLCASSYTDTGELFFGEGSRLTVL.

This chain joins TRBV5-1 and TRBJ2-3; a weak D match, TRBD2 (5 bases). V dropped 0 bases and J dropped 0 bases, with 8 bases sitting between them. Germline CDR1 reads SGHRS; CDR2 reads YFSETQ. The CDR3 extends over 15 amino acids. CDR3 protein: CASSLDSESTDTQYF. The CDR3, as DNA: TGCGCCAGCAGCTTGGATAGCGAAAGCACAGATACGCAGTATTTT.

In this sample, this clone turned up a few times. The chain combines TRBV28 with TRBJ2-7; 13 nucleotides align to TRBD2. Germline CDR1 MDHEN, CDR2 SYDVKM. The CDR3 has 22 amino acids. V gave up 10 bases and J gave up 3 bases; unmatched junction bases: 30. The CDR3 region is CATRPAGQGSLGTSGINYEQYF. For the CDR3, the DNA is TGTGCCACCAGACCGGCAGGACAGGGGTCACTCGGGACTAGCGGGATTAACTACGAGCAGTACTTC.

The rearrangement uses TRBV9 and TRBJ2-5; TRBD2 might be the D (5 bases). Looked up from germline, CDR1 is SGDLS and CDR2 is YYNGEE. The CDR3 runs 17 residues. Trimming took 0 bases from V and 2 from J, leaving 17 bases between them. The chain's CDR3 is CASSVAVSGATQETQYF. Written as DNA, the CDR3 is TGTGCCAGCAGCGTAGCTGTGAGCGGAGCTACTCAAGAGACCCAGTACTTC.

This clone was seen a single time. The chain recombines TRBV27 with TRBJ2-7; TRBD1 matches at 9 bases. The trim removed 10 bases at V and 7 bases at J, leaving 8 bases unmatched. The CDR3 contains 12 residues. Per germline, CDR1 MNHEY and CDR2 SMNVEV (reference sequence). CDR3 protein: CAIRTGAREQYF. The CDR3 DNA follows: TGTGCCATCAGGACAGGGGCCCGGGAGCAGTACTTC.

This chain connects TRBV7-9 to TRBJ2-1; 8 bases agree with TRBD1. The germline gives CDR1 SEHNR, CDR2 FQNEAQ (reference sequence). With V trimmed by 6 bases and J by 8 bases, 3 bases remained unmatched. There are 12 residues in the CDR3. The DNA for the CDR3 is TGTGCCAGCAGGAGGACAGGGTATGAGCAGTTCTTC. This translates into CASRRTGYEQFF.

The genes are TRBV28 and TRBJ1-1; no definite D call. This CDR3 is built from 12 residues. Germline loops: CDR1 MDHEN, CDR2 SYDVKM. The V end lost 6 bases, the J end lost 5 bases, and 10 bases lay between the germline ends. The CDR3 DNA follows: TGTGCCAGCAGGCTAACGGTAACTGAAGCTTTCTTT. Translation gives CASRLTVTEAFF.

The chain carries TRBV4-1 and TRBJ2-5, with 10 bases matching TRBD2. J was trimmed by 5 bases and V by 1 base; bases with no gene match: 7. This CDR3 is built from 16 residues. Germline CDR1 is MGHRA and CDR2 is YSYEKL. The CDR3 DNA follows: TGCGCCAGCAGCCAAGCGGCTAGCGGGAGTCTGGAGACCCAGTACTTC. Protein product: CASSQAASGSLETQYF.

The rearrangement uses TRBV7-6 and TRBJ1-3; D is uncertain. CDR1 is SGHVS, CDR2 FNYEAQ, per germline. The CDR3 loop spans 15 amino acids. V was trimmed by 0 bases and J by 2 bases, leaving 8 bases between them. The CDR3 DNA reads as TGTGCCAGCAGCTTAGCTCCGGGGACTGGAAACACCATATATTTT. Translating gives CASSLAPGTGNTIYF.

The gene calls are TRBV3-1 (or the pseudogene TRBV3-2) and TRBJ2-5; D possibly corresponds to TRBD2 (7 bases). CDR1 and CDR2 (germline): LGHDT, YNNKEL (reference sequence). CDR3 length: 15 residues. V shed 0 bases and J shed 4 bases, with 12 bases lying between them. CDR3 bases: TGTGCCAGCAGCCAAGAGGGGGGGCGTAGAGAGACCCAGTACTTC. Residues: CASSQEGGRRETQYF.

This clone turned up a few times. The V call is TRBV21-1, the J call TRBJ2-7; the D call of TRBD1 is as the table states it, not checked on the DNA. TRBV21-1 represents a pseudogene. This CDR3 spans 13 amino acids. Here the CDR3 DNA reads TGTGCCAGCAGCGTCGGACAGGGGTACGAGCAGTACTTC. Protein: CASSVGQGYEQYF.

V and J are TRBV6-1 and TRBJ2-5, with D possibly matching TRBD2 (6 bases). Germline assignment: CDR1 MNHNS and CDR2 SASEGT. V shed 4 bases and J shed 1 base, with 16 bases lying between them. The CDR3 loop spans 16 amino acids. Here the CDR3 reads CASSVGLSGLQETQYF. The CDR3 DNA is TGTGCCAGCAGTGTTGGGCTTAGCGGACTCCAAGAGACCCAGTACTTC.

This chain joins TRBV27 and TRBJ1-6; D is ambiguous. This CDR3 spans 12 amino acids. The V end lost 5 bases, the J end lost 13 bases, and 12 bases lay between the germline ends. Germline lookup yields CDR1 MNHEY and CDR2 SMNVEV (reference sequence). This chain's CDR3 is CASSPTRIPLHF. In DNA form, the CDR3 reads TGTGCCAGCAGTCCCACTCGAATCCCCCTCCACTTT.

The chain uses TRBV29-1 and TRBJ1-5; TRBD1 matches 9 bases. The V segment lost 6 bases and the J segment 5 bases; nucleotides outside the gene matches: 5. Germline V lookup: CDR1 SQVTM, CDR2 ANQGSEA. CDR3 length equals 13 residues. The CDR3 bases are TGCAGCGTGGGACAGGGTACGGATCAGCCCCAGCATTTT. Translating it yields CSVGQGTDQPQHF.

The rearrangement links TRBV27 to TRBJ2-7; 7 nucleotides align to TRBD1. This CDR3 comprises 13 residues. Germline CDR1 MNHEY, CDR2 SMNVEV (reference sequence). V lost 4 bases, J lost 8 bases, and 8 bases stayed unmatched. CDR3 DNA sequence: TGTGCCAGCAGTTCCACCGACAGGGATCAGCAGTACTTC. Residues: CASSSTDRDQQYF.

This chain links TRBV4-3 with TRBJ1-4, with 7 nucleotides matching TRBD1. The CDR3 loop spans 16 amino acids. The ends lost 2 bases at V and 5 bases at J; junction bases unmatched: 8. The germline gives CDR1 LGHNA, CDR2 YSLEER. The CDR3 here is CASSQYRGEINEKLFF. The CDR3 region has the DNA TGCGCCAGCAGCCAATACAGGGGCGAAATAAATGAAAAACTGTTTTTT.

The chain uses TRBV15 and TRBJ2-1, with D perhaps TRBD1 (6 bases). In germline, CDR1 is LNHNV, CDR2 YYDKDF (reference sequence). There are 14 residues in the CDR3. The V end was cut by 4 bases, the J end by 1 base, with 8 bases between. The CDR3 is CATSKQGSYNEQFF. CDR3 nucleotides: TGTGCCACCAGCAAACAGGGTTCCTACAATGAGCAGTTCTTC.

The CDR3 here is CASSLRDRGAEQYF. The CDR3, as DNA: TGTGCCAGCAGCTTACGGGACAGGGGGGCCGAGCAGTACTTC. V usage is TRBV7-9 and J usage is TRBJ2-7, with 11 bases that match TRBD1. In germline, CDR1 is SEHNR, CDR2 FQNEAQ (reference sequence). The CDR3 is made up of 14 amino acids. V shed 2 bases and J 6 bases; nucleotides not matched to a gene: 3.

The CDR3 is CASSSGEWNSPLHF. In nucleotides, the CDR3 is TGTGCCAGCAGCTCAGGGGAATGGAATTCACCCCTCCACTTT. J is TRBJ1-6 and V is TRBV6-5, with D perhaps matching TRBD1 (6 bases). The CDR3 contains 14 residues. V was clipped by 6 bases and J by 7 bases, with 13 bases between them. Looked up from germline, CDR1 is MNHEY and CDR2 is SVGAGI.

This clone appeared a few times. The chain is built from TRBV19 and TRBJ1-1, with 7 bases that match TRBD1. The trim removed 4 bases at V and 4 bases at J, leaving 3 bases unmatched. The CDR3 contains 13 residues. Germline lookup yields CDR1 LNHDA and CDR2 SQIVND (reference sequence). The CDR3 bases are TGTGCCAGTAGTACGTCAGGGGGCACTGAAGCTTTCTTT. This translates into CASSTSGGTEAFF.

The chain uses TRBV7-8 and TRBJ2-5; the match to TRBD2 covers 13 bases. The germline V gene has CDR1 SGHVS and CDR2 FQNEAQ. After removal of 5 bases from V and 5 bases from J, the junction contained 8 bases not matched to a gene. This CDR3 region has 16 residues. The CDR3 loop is CASSAQTSGGMETQYF. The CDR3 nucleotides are TGTGCCAGCAGCGCGCAGACTAGCGGGGGGATGGAGACCCAGTACTTC.